This is a list of T cell receptor beta chains from one sample in a study of blood T cells in healthy people across ages. A single record per CDR3 protein comes from TCRdb applying MiXCR to the 5' RACE reads. Among about 1,000,000 distinct CDR3 sequences listed, more than 40% were seen once. Sequencing was carried out using blood. The receptors shown here come from a woman aged 55-70 years in good health. Both conserved end residues are trimmed from each CDR3. Fields, in order: V gene, J gene, CDR3 protein.

v_gene: TRBV5-1; j_gene: TRBJ2-1; CDR3aa: ASSLLGLASYNEQF
v_gene: TRBV20-1; j_gene: TRBJ2-7; CDR3aa: SARDGALAGPQY
v_gene: TRBV27; j_gene: TRBJ2-7; CDR3aa: ASSLSSRGYEQY
v_gene: TRBV28; j_gene: TRBJ2-3; CDR3aa: ASSFPVPGQALGGTDTQY
v_gene: TRBV20-1; j_gene: TRBJ2-5; CDR3aa: SARDSPPGKETQY
v_gene: TRBV20-1; j_gene: TRBJ2-1; CDR3aa: SANPKASGSYNEQF
v_gene: TRBV12-3/TRBV12-4; j_gene: TRBJ2-3; CDR3aa: ASRFGTGQGSSDTQY
v_gene: TRBV20-1; j_gene: TRBJ2-3; CDR3aa: SAGQPVTDTQY
v_gene: TRBV20-1; j_gene: TRBJ2-7; CDR3aa: SAPEAKRNTYEQY
v_gene: TRBV24-1; j_gene: TRBJ2-5; CDR3aa: ATRAGAYNEQY
v_gene: TRBV5-1; j_gene: TRBJ2-7; CDR3aa: ASSSLTSVRSYEQY
v_gene: TRBV7-8; j_gene: TRBJ2-3; CDR3aa: ASSLLGTGRTDTQY
v_gene: TRBV7-3; j_gene: TRBJ2-3; CDR3aa: ASSLKMGMGTQY
v_gene: TRBV27; j_gene: TRBJ2-7; CDR3aa: ASRRGAWDEQY
v_gene: TRBV7-3; j_gene: TRBJ1-2; CDR3aa: ASSLDRGLGYT
v_gene: TRBV5-4; j_gene: -; CDR3aa: ASHGGADYEQY
v_gene: TRBV20-1; j_gene: TRBJ2-4; CDR3aa: SARGQGPRGQY
v_gene: TRBV18; j_gene: TRBJ2-7; CDR3aa: ASSSRDGSYEQY
v_gene: TRBV10-3; j_gene: TRBJ1-6; CDR3aa: AIRGSGQHNSPLH
v_gene: TRBV12-3/TRBV12-4; j_gene: TRBJ2-1; CDR3aa: ASRSGVEQF
v_gene: TRBV20-1; j_gene: TRBJ2-5; CDR3aa: SATTRLGRETQY
v_gene: TRBV5-5; j_gene: -; CDR3aa: ASSPTSIQETQY
v_gene: TRBV11-2; j_gene: TRBJ2-3; CDR3aa: ASSLGSGTGEDMQY
v_gene: TRBV2; j_gene: TRBJ2-1; CDR3aa: ASSTRDRANEQF
v_gene: TRBV29-1; j_gene: TRBJ2-3; CDR3aa: SVGEGGADTQY
v_gene: TRBV5-4; j_gene: TRBJ2-7; CDR3aa: ASRTRDSYEQY
v_gene: TRBV10-3; j_gene: TRBJ2-3; CDR3aa: AIRAFSTDTQY
v_gene: TRBV7-9; j_gene: TRBJ1-1; CDR3aa: ASSQFADRGAF
v_gene: TRBV10-3; j_gene: TRBJ2-3; CDR3aa: AISAGLADTQY
v_gene: TRBV12-3/TRBV12-4; j_gene: TRBJ2-7; CDR3aa: ASRKGTGFYEQY
v_gene: TRBV7-3; j_gene: TRBJ2-4; CDR3aa: ASSLSLGPHGNIQY
v_gene: TRBV6-5; j_gene: TRBJ2-5; CDR3aa: ASTTGREREQY
v_gene: TRBV7-3; j_gene: TRBJ2-7; CDR3aa: ASSFQRLDYEQY
v_gene: TRBV5-6; j_gene: TRBJ2-7; CDR3aa: ASSPAPKGSSYGQY
v_gene: TRBV6-2/TRBV6-3; j_gene: TRBJ1-2; CDR3aa: ASRRDRANYDYT
v_gene: TRBV29-1; j_gene: TRBJ2-4; CDR3aa: SVAEAKNIRY
v_gene: TRBV4-2; j_gene: TRBJ1-1; CDR3aa: ASSRTGGAEAF
v_gene: TRBV7-8; j_gene: TRBJ2-1; CDR3aa: ASSLAPTVTYNEQF
v_gene: TRBV7-9; j_gene: TRBJ2-1; CDR3aa: ASSLGALAGGNEQF
v_gene: TRBV27; j_gene: TRBJ2-3; CDR3aa: ASSWTASTDTQY
v_gene: TRBV20-1; j_gene: TRBJ2-7; CDR3aa: SASAVIPYEQY
v_gene: TRBV7-2; j_gene: TRBJ2-3; CDR3aa: ASSLPGLAGGPSSTDTQY
v_gene: TRBV3-1; j_gene: TRBJ1-2; CDR3aa: ASSQEEGVYGYT
v_gene: TRBV20-1; j_gene: TRBJ2-2; CDR3aa: SAANLLAPTNTGELF
v_gene: TRBV27; j_gene: TRBJ2-5; CDR3aa: ASSSPEETQY
v_gene: TRBV10-3; j_gene: TRBJ1-5; CDR3aa: AISETLGGDNQPQH
v_gene: TRBV15; j_gene: TRBJ2-7; CDR3aa: ATSRDRAAYEQY
v_gene: TRBV18; j_gene: TRBJ2-7; CDR3aa: ASSPRDRVGEQY
v_gene: TRBV6-6; j_gene: TRBJ2-1; CDR3aa: ASSYVGQGAYNEQF
v_gene: TRBV12-3/TRBV12-4; j_gene: TRBJ2-1; CDR3aa: ASSSGTSGVGSYNEQF
v_gene: TRBV20-1; j_gene: TRBJ2-7; CDR3aa: SASGQGAYEQY
v_gene: TRBV15; j_gene: TRBJ2-6; CDR3aa: ATSREGGSAGANVLT
v_gene: TRBV6-5; j_gene: -; CDR3aa: ASRQGFDEQY
v_gene: TRBV29-1; j_gene: TRBJ2-1; CDR3aa: SVEGSILLTADEQF